A single sample gave rise to the 15 T cell receptor beta chains below, sequenced in a study of T-cell reconstitution after alpha-beta-depleted transplantation in children. As it was prepared, the TCRbeta library received unique molecular identifiers. In TCRdb, the PCR reads were re-called with MiXCR into one record per CDR3 protein. This sample has over 200,000 distinct CDR3 sequences, with around 9.9% found just once. The input for sequencing was PBMCs, taken before TCRalphabeta/CD19-depleted stem cell transplant. The receptors were gathered from a child under two years old with acute myeloid leukemia, due to receive a stem cell transplant.

The table lists this clonotype with a few counts. The genes are TRBV6-2 or TRBV6-3 and TRBJ2-1; 9 bases match TRBD2. Germline V CDR1 and CDR2: MNHEY, SVGEGT. CDR3 size: 16 residues. Trimming at V came to 4 bases and at J to 3 bases, leaving 7 bases not matched to a gene. This CDR3 reads CASSSRLAENYNEQFF. In nucleotides, the CDR3 is TGTGCCAGCAGTTCCAGACTAGCGGAGAACTACAATGAGCAGTTCTTC.

This clonotype has just a few counts. The CDR3 nucleotides read TGTGCCAGTTCGACACCTCCGTACGAGCAGTACTTC. Translated, it gives CASSTPPYEQYF. V is TRBV27 and J is TRBJ2-7; no firm D call. Between the trimmed V and J ends, which lost 9 bases and 4 bases, there was a span of 13 bases. The CDR3 is 12 amino acids. Germline V lookup: CDR1 MNHEY, CDR2 SMNVEV (reference sequence).

The sample holds many counts of this clonotype. This sequence joins TRBV5-4 and TRBJ1-1; D is possibly TRBD1 (5 bases). The CDR3 loop spans 15 amino acids. Per the germline V gene, CDR1 is SGHNT and CDR2 is YYREEE (reference sequence). Trimming removed 1 base at V and 4 bases at J, with 14 bases between. In DNA form, the CDR3 reads TGTGCCAGCAGCTTGAAGTTATTGGGGGGCACTGAAGCTTTCTTT. Translated, it gives CASSLKLLGGTEAFF.

The table lists this clonotype with many counts. V is TRBV12-3 or TRBV12-4 and J is TRBJ2-2; no definite D call. The CDR3 runs to 15 residues. Deletions cut 3 bases from V and 3 bases from J, with 11 bases between. The CDR3 DNA follows: TGTGCCAGCAGTTTGGCAGGACCATACACCGGGGAGCTGTTTTTT. The encoded protein is CASSLAGPYTGELFF.

The table lists this clonotype with many counts. V and J are TRBV28 and TRBJ2-7; 10 bases match TRBD2. Trimming at V came to 5 bases and at J to 5 bases, leaving 12 bases not matched to a gene. This CDR3 has 16 amino acids. Germline CDR1 reads MDHEN; CDR2 reads SYDVKM. CDR3 in amino acids: CASSPTGSSGSHEQYF. CDR3 sequence (DNA): TGTGCCAGCAGTCCAACAGGCTCTAGCGGGAGCCACGAGCAGTACTTC.

This clonotype was seen a handful of times. V usage is TRBV5-1 and J usage is TRBJ2-7; D perhaps matches TRBD2 (6 bases). V lost 3 bases and J 3 bases, leaving 16 bases between the germline ends. CDR3 length: 15 residues. CDR1 SGHRS and CDR2 YFSETQ come from the germline V gene. CDR3 DNA: TGCGCCAGCAGCTCAGGACACCTCGGGGGCTACGAGCAGTACTTC. Its protein product is CASSSGHLGGYEQYF.

This clonotype was recorded at least ten times. This chain uses TRBV18 with TRBJ1-1; no definite D call. The V gene lost 3 bases and the J gene lost 1 base, with 6 bases spanning the gap. Germline loops: CDR1 KGHSH, CDR2 LQKENI. This CDR3 region has 13 residues. DNA for the CDR3: TGTGCCAGCTCACCGGTCGCGAACACTGAAGCTTTCTTT. It codes for CASSPVANTEAFF. Full variable domain (rest looked up from reference TRBV18 and TRBJ1-1): NAGVMQNPRHLVRRRGQEARLRCSPMKGHSHVYWYRQLPEEGLKFMVYLQKENIIDESGMPKERFSAEFPKEGPSILRIQQVVRGDSAAYFCASSPVANTEAFFGQGTRLTVV.

This clonotype was seen repeatedly, ten times or more. The chain combines TRBV5-1 with TRBJ2-1; 9 bases match TRBD1. V trimming: 0 bases; J trimming: 2 bases; junction bases outside the gene matches: 3. The CDR3 runs to 16 residues. CDR1 is SGHRS and CDR2 is YFSETQ in the germline V gene. CDR3 loop: CASSLGGTGPYNEQFF. The CDR3 DNA is TGCGCCAGCAGCTTGGGCGGGACAGGGCCCTACAATGAGCAGTTCTTC.

Details on this clonotype: Since a much larger clone is just one base distant, this may be a read error. The genes are TRBV20-1 and TRBJ2-1; 13 bases are shared with TRBD2. The CDR3 consists of 16 residues. Germline CDR1 DFQATT, CDR2 SNEGSKA (reference sequence). The CDR3 protein is CSATGLAGPKRNELFF. CDR3 bases: TGCAGTGCCACGGGACTAGCGGGACCGAAGAGGAATGAGCTGTTCTTC.

This clonotype has ten or more counts. The V gene is TRBV9, the J gene TRBJ2-2, with 11 bases matching TRBD2. With 6 bases clipped from V and 2 bases from J, the junction kept 12 bases outside the gene matches. This CDR3 has 18 residues. Germline V gene data show CDR1 as SGDLS and CDR2 as YYNGEE. CDR3 DNA: TGTGCCAGCAAAGGGACTAGCGGCACCTTTGGCAACACCGGGGAGCTGTTTTTT. This codes for CASKGTSGTFGNTGELFF.

This clonotype was observed a handful of times. The chain links TRBV20-1 to TRBJ1-1, with D tentatively TRBD1 (5 bases). The CDR3 length is 13 residues. Trimming pared 6 bases from V and 2 bases from J, leaving 13 bases between. Germline V gene lookup returns CDR1 DFQATT and CDR2 SNEGSKA (reference sequence). The CDR3 DNA reads TGCAGTGCCATGTCAGGGAGAAACACTGAAGCTTTCTTT. Protein product: CSAMSGRNTEAFF.

The chain joins TRBV15 to TRBJ1-1, with D unclear. Trimming removed 2 bases at V and 2 bases at J, with 9 bases between. The CDR3 is made up of 14 amino acids. Per germline, CDR1 LNHNV and CDR2 YYDKDF (reference sequence). CDR3 sequence (DNA): TGTGCCACCAGCAGAAGCCGCGTAAACACTGAAGCTTTCTTT. Translation gives CATSRSRVNTEAFF. Full variable domain (outside the CDR3, taken from reference TRBV15 and TRBJ1-1): DAMVIQNPRYQVTQFGKPVTLSCSQTLNHNVMYWYQQKSSQAPKLLFHYYDKDFNNEADTPDNFQSRRPNTSFCFLDIRSPGLGDTAMYLCATSRSRVNTEAFFGQGTRLTVV.

This clonotype was counted only a few times. The chain recombines TRBV7-8 with TRBJ2-1; the D is unclear. Germline values: CDR1 SGHVS, CDR2 FQNEAQ. The CDR3 consists of 17 residues. V lost 5 bases and J lost 0, with 17 bases in between. This CDR3 is CASSTLTSSNSYNEQFF. The CDR3 nucleotides are TGTGCCAGCAGCACGCTGACCTCTTCCAACTCCTACAATGAGCAGTTCTTC. Combining the CDR3 with reference TRBV7-8 and TRBJ2-1 gives the whole variable domain GAGVSQSPRYKVAKRGQDVALRCDPISGHVSLFWYQQALGQGPEFLTYFQNEAQLDKSGLPSDRFFAERPEGSVSTLKIQRTQQEDSAVYLCASSTLTSSNSYNEQFFGPGTRLTVL.

This clonotype was counted at least ten times. This rearrangement joins TRBV6-5 to TRBJ1-6; D gene unclear. There are 16 residues in the CDR3. Germline V gene data show CDR1 as MNHEY and CDR2 as SVGAGI. The ends were cut back, 8 bases at V and 4 bases at J, with 18 bases in the middle. This CDR3 reads CASGLEWGWYNSPLHF. The CDR3 DNA reads TGTGCCAGCGGCTTAGAATGGGGTTGGTATAATTCACCCCTCCACTTT.

This clonotype was seen more than once but under ten times. This rearrangement joins TRBV9 to TRBJ2-1, with TRBD2 matching over 8 bases. V shed 0 bases and J 3 bases; nucleotides not matched to a gene: 5. This CDR3 region has 16 residues. Germline V CDR1 and CDR2: SGDLS, YYNGEE. The CDR3 nucleotides read TGTGCCAGCAGCGTAGATGTTAGCGGGGACTACAATGAGCAGTTCTTC. As protein: CASSVDVSGDYNEQFF.